This T cell receptor beta chain was retrieved from a study of OX40 agonist ivuxolimab in advanced cancers. Study as a whole: The patients received ivuxolimab by intravenous route every 2 weeks at 0.01 to 10 mg/kg.

The table came from immunoSEQ multiplex PCR; TCRdb's copy has only in-frame clones and leaves some out. The profile shows approximately 25,000 clones, 86% of them singletons. Trimming cost V 11 bases and J 6 bases, with 10 bases left between them. There are 11 residues in the CDR3. CDR1 is LNHDA and CDR2 is SQIVND in the germline V gene (reference sequence). The receptor was derived from an adult with an advanced solid tumor such as melanoma, head and neck, liver or kidney cancer. Sample: CD4+ or CD8+ T cells sorted from blood, taken in a trial of the OX40 agonist ivuxolimab. The chain combines TRBV19 with TRBJ2-2, with a tentative D call TRBD1 (6 bases). The CDR3 spells CAGGEAGELFF. For the CDR3, the DNA is TGTGCCGGGGGCGAGGCCGGGGAGCTGTTTTTT.